Presented here are 23 T cell receptor beta chains from one specimen sequenced in a study of graft-versus-host responses after intestinal transplantation. Their specific antigens are unknown. The protocol was immunoSEQ multiplex PCR, while the TCRdb copy is restricted to in-frame clones and leaves out a portion. Of fewer than 120,000 clones in the sample, 80% to 95% were seen once. The sample consisted of unstimulated CD8+ T cells sorted from spleen or lymph node cells, taken before intestinal transplant. These TCRs come from a human donor who received an intestinal transplant.

The chain joins TRBV19 to TRBJ2-7; D is perhaps TRBD2 (5 bases). Per the germline V gene, CDR1 is LNHDA and CDR2 is SQIVND (reference sequence). Between the trimmed V and J ends, which lost 5 bases and 6 bases, there was a span of 11 bases. CDR3 size: 12 residues. CDR3 residues: CASSPDGVEQYF. The CDR3, as DNA: TGTGCCAGTAGTCCGGACGGGGTCGAGCAGTACTTC.

V is TRBV6-1 and J is TRBJ2-1; D is ambiguous. Germline V CDR1 and CDR2: MNHNS, SASEGT. V lost 6 bases, J lost 10 bases, and 10 bases lay in between. The CDR3 contains 11 residues. CDR3 loop: CASSAADEQFF. The CDR3 nucleotides are TGTGCCAGCAGCGCAGCAGACGAGCAGTTCTTC.

The sample holds one count of this clone. This chain joins TRBV11-2 and TRBJ2-7, with TRBD2 matching 7 bases. Trimming removed 4 bases from V and 0 bases from J; junction bases left unmatched: 15. Germline V gives CDR1 SGHAT, CDR2 FQNNGV. This CDR3 has 18 residues. The CDR3 DNA is TGTGCCAGCAGCTCCGGCCCACGACTAGCAGAGAGCTCCTACGAGCAGTACTTC. Translating it yields CASSSGPRLAESSYEQYF.

This clone was seen only once. This chain joins TRBV19 and TRBJ1-1; 12 nucleotides line up with TRBD1. CDR3 length: 15 residues. The germline CDR1 and CDR2 sequences are LNHDA and SQIVND (reference sequence). The ends lost 6 bases at V and 10 bases at J; junction bases unmatched: 12. CDR3 loop: CASSTGTGGQRRAFF. The CDR3 bases are TGTGCCAGTAGCACCGGGACAGGGGGCCAACGGCGAGCTTTCTTT.

Remarks on this clone: One end of the junction is discordant with germline, which a read error may explain. The J gene is TRBJ2-6, the V gene TRBV29-1, with 8 bases fitting TRBD2. CDR1 SQVTM and CDR2 ANQGSEA come from the germline V gene. The CDR3 contains 11 residues. CDR3 sequence (DNA): TGCAGCGTTCGGGGGGGCAACGTCCTGACTTTC. This sequence encodes CSVRGGNVLTF.

J is TRBJ1-1 and V is TRBV7-3; no reliable D call. The CDR3 spans 15 residues. Trimming cost V 2 bases and J 3 bases, with 13 bases left between them. The V gene's germline CDR1 is SGHTA and CDR2 FQGTGA. CDR3 DNA: TGTGCCAGCAGCTTAGAAGAAAATAGGGACACTGAAGCTTTCTTT. It translates to CASSLEENRDTEAFF.

The V gene is TRBV19, the J gene TRBJ2-1; TRBD1 agrees at 8 bases. The CDR3 contains 14 residues. V lost 10 bases to trimming and J lost 3 bases; unmatched junction nucleotides: 8. Germline lookup yields CDR1 LNHDA and CDR2 SQIVND (reference sequence). CDR3 in DNA: TGTGCCACTCACGACAGGGGTCTCTACAATGAGCAGTTCTTC. Protein product: CATHDRGLYNEQFF.

The V gene is TRBV4-1, the J gene TRBJ1-5; a possible D gene is TRBD1 (6 bases). This CDR3 comprises 15 residues. CDR1 MGHRA and CDR2 YSYEKL come from the germline V gene. V was shortened by 4 bases and J by 6 bases, with 16 bases between the two germline ends. In DNA form, the CDR3 reads TGCGCCAGCAGCCTAAGTCAGGGGAACGGTCAGCCCCAGCATTTT. Its protein is CASSLSQGNGQPQHF.

The rearrangement joins TRBV27 to TRBJ2-7, with 11 bases fitting TRBD2. The germline V gene has CDR1 MNHEY and CDR2 SMNVEV (reference sequence). Trimming took 6 bases from V and 7 from J; bases not matched to a gene: 17. CDR3 size: 17 residues. CDR3: CASSSPNALAGVKEQYF. The CDR3 bases are TGTGCCAGCAGCTCCCCCAATGCACTAGCGGGAGTGAAGGAGCAGTACTTC.

V and J are TRBV30 and TRBJ2-5; no clear D gene. In germline, CDR1 is GTSNPN, CDR2 SVGIG (reference sequence). V was trimmed by 0 bases and J by 2 bases, leaving 10 bases between them. The CDR3 runs 14 residues. This chain's CDR3 is CAWSVPVGQETQYF. CDR3 DNA: TGTGCCTGGAGTGTACCGGTGGGACAAGAGACCCAGTACTTC.

The chain couples TRBV5-4 to TRBJ2-5, with D tentatively TRBD2 (6 bases). CDR3 length: 15 amino acids. CDR1 is SGHNT, CDR2 YYREEE, per germline (reference sequence). V dropped 3 bases and J dropped 5 bases, with 17 bases sitting between them. The CDR3 protein is CASSWGVVGEETQYF. CDR3 in DNA: TGTGCCAGCAGCTGGGGGGTTGTGGGAGAGGAGACCCAGTACTTC.

This chain joins TRBV27 and TRBJ2-1; 13 nucleotides agree with TRBD2. The CDR3 contains 15 residues. V shed 4 bases and J 9 bases; nucleotides not matched to a gene: 6. CDR1 and CDR2 from the germline V gene are MNHEY and SMNVEV (reference sequence). This CDR3 is CASSSLTSGRPEQFF. DNA of the CDR3: TGTGCCAGCAGTTCCCTGACTAGCGGGAGGCCTGAGCAGTTCTTC.

This sequence joins TRBV15 and TRBJ1-1; a possible D gene is TRBD1 (6 bases). V was shortened by 5 bases and J by 7 bases, with 14 bases between the two germline ends. There are 13 residues in the CDR3. The germline CDR1 and CDR2 sequences are LNHNV and YYDKDF (reference sequence). CDR3 nucleotide sequence: TGTGCCACCAGCGGCCACAGGGATTTTGAAGCTTTCTTT. As protein: CATSGHRDFEAFF.

V is TRBV29-1 and J is TRBJ2-1, with TRBD2 matching over 12 bases. CDR3 length: 17 residues. V trimming: 6 bases; J trimming: 4 bases; junction bases outside the gene matches: 13. Germline CDR1 is SQVTM and CDR2 is ANQGSEA. DNA for the CDR3: TGCAGCGTGAACGGGGCTAGCGGGAGGGATACATACAATGAGCAGTTCTTC. Amino acids: CSVNGASGRDTYNEQFF.

This clone has a single count. The V and J genes are TRBV7-3 and TRBJ2-3, with D unresolved. The CDR3 has 14 residues. Germline V lookup: CDR1 SGHTA, CDR2 FQGTGA. Trimming removed 3 bases from V and 2 bases from J, with 9 bases in between. The CDR3 sequence: CASSLASYTDTQYF. The DNA for the CDR3 is TGTGCCAGCAGCTTGGCTTCCTACACAGATACGCAGTATTTT.

The V and J genes are TRBV10-1 and TRBJ2-1, with TRBD2 matching 12 bases. The CDR3 sequence is 15 residues long. Germline CDR1 and CDR2: WNHNN and SYGVQD (reference sequence). The ends lost 3 bases at V and 9 bases at J; junction bases unmatched: 6. Written as DNA, the CDR3 is TGCGCCAGCAGTGACCCTAGCGGGAGGGCCAGTGAGCAGTTCTTC. Translated: CASSDPSGRASEQFF.

The chain joins TRBV5-4 to TRBJ1-2; the D gene is possibly TRBD1 (5 bases). Trimming removed 3 bases from V and 0 bases from J, with 9 bases in between. Germline assignment: CDR1 SGHNT and CDR2 YYREEE (reference sequence). The CDR3 length is 14 residues. The CDR3 coding sequence is TGTGCCAGCAGCTCAACAGGATCTAACTATGGCTACACCTTC. It encodes CASSSTGSNYGYTF.

This clone was seen once. The rearrangement joins TRBV5-4 to TRBJ2-7, with 9 bases that match TRBD2. CDR1 and CDR2 (germline): SGHNT, YYREEE (reference sequence). V lost 4 bases and J lost 1; bases outside the gene matches: 3. This CDR3 has 14 residues. The CDR3 loop reads CASSQGLASYEQYF. CDR3 coding DNA: TGTGCCAGCAGCCAAGGACTAGCGTCCTACGAGCAGTACTTC.

This clone appeared once. The chain has TRBV11-2 and TRBJ2-3; TRBD2 aligns across 13 bases. Germline values: CDR1 SGHAT, CDR2 FQNNGV. J lost 5 bases, V lost 2 bases, and 4 bases had no gene match. The length of the CDR3 is 16 residues. As DNA, the CDR3 is TGTGCCAGCAGCTTAACTAGCGGGAGGGCCGTAGATACGCAGTATTTT. Its protein product is CASSLTSGRAVDTQYF.

This chain links TRBV27 with TRBJ2-2; D possibly corresponds to TRBD1 (6 bases). Trimming removed 4 bases from V and 3 bases from J, with 9 bases in between. CDR1 is MNHEY, CDR2 SMNVEV, per germline (reference sequence). The CDR3 is 14 amino acids. Here the CDR3 reads CASSYQGYTGELFF. CDR3 DNA: TGTGCCAGCAGTTATCAGGGGTACACCGGGGAGCTGTTTTTT.

The genes are TRBV19 and TRBJ2-4, with D possibly matching TRBD2 (5 bases). V dropped 8 bases and J dropped 7 bases, with 9 bases sitting between them. The CDR3 spans 11 residues. Germline CDR1 LNHDA, CDR2 SQIVND (reference sequence). The DNA for the CDR3 is TGTGCCAGTGGGCCGGGGAACATTCAGTACTTC. Amino acids: CASGPGNIQYF.

The chain uses TRBV13 and TRBJ2-7; TRBD2 agrees at 8 bases. V gave up 6 bases and J gave up 4 bases; unmatched junction bases: 14. This CDR3 comprises 16 residues. Germline CDR1 reads PRHDT; CDR2 reads FYEKMQ (reference sequence). CDR3 sequence: CASSHIPGGGSYEQYF. The CDR3 region has the DNA TGTGCCAGCAGTCACATTCCGGGCGGGGGGAGTTACGAGCAGTACTTC.

The gene calls are TRBV5-4 and TRBJ1-4; 12 nucleotides align to TRBD1. Trimming cost V 4 bases and J 10 bases; bases outside gene matches: 5. This CDR3 contains 14 residues. Germline CDR1 SGHNT, CDR2 YYREEE (reference sequence). This CDR3 is CASSAGTGGVKLFF. CDR3 nucleotide sequence: TGTGCCAGCAGCGCCGGGACAGGGGGCGTAAAACTGTTTTTT.